This TCR beta chain originates from a study of Ad26.COV2.S vaccination and SARS-CoV-2 variants (dated by TCRdb to the early 2020s). At the level of the whole study: Vaccine-arm donors came from COV1001, a multicentre, randomized, double-blind, placebo-controlled phase I-IIa trial of Ad26.COV2.S in healthy adults. Ad26.COV2.S was given intramuscularly at 5x10^10 or 1x10^11 viral particles, as a single shot or as two shots 56 days apart. Investigators remained blinded to trial group allocation during experiments and outcome assessment. A total of 32 samples were included in the TCR-sequenced set, comprising roughly 20 Ad26.COV2.S vaccine recipients, 5 placebo recipients and 8 SARS-CoV-2 convalescent individuals. TCRbeta repertoire sequencing was used to assess the specificity and breadth of SARS-CoV-2-reactive T cell receptors after Ad26.COV2.S vaccination. Trial participants were randomized into five groups of five: low-dose or high-dose Ad26.COV2.S given once or twice, or placebo on both occasions.

According to the study, the label for this sample's treatment or condition signals: around 19 received Ad26.COV2.S at low or high dose, single or two shots; 5 received placebo; per-sample allocation not given. For vaccine and placebo recipients, repertoires were sequenced using samples collected on day 63 after the first injection. Cohort 1b enrolled about two dozen adults aged 18-55 years at a single site in Boston, USA, between 29 July and 7 August 2020. Ad26.COV2.S was a replication-incompetent adenovirus type 26 vector that expressed a prefusion-stabilized SARS-CoV-2 spike protein derived from the original Wuhan strain. Overall results and qualifications from the work: Vaccine and placebo recipients had similar non-spike TCR breadth, a finding consistent with the vaccine containing only spike. According to the authors, total T cell responses may have been underestimated by the TCR breadth and depth analyses. After vaccination, spike-specific CD8+ and CD4+ T cell responses were reported to show substantial breadth. The study was not powered for comparison of responses between vaccine doses or regimens. Ad26.COV2.S recipients had higher spike-specific TCR breadth than placebo recipients (P = 0.0014).

This clone showed up just a few times. Its antigen specificity is not known. Base qualities are not at hand, and no much larger clone is one base apart. The immunoSEQ Assay was used to sequence TCRbeta CDR3 regions. After extraction, genomic DNA underwent amplification by bias-controlled multiplex PCR, followed by high-throughput sequencing. In the authors' own workflow: To quantify the absolute abundance of each unique TCRbeta CDR3 region, sequences were collapsed and filtered. Usable DNA was measured by amplifying reference genes present in all nucleated cells, and TCRbeta template counts were normalized to that usable DNA to estimate T cell fraction. Repertoire TCRs were annotated as SARS-CoV-2-specific by exact matching of V gene, CDR3 amino acid sequence and J gene to a known reactive TCR set. MIRA supplied the reference SARS-CoV-2 TCR set, which was filtered for enrichment in COVID-19-positive ImmuneCODE repertoires so that public or cross-reactive TCRs were removed. Using the MIRA antigens, annotated TCRs were further analysed by specific ORF or by position within an ORF. Depth was the summed frequency of annotated unique rearrangements, while breadth was defined as annotated unique rearrangements over total unique productive rearrangements. Two-sided Wilcoxon rank-sum tests were used to compare TCR breadth between groups. TCRdb's version of the immuneACCESS table is confined to in-frame rearrangements and falls short of the full clone set. An unresolved V gene accounts for under half of the shortfall where checked; the remainder is of unknown origin. The DNA gave D and trimming, while V, J and clone size come from that table. This sample lists 350,000 to 500,000 clones; approximately 90% were detected once. About 3.6% of the sample goes to the ten largest clones.

Sequences were derived from peripheral blood, sampled in a trial of Ad26.COV2.S vaccine versus placebo. This TCR came from a person aged 18-60 years who received the Ad26.COV2.S COVID-19 vaccine or a placebo.

The DNA reads TGTGCCAGCAGTCCGACAGGGGTGTCCTACAATGAGCAGTTCTTC. This translates into CASSPTGVSYNEQFF. The V and J genes are TRBV6-5 and TRBJ2-1; 8 junctional bases match TRBD1. V is trimmed back by 5 bases and J by 1 base, and the junction contains 4 bases that no gene match accounts for. The CDR3, from cysteine to phenylalanine, totals 15 residues. This entry keeps only the CDR3 DNA: 45 bases, framed from base 1. For CDR1 and CDR2, the germline V gene lists MNHEY and SVGAGI.